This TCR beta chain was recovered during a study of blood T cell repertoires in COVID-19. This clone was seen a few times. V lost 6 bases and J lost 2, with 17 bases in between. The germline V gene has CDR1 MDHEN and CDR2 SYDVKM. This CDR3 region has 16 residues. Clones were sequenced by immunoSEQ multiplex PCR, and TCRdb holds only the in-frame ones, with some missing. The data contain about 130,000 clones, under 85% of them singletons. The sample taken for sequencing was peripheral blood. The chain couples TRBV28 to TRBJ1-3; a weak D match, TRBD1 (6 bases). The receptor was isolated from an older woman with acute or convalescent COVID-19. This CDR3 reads CASRTLGGAPGNTIYF. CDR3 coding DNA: TGTGCCAGCAGGACCTTAGGGGGGGCACCTGGAAACACCATATATTTT.